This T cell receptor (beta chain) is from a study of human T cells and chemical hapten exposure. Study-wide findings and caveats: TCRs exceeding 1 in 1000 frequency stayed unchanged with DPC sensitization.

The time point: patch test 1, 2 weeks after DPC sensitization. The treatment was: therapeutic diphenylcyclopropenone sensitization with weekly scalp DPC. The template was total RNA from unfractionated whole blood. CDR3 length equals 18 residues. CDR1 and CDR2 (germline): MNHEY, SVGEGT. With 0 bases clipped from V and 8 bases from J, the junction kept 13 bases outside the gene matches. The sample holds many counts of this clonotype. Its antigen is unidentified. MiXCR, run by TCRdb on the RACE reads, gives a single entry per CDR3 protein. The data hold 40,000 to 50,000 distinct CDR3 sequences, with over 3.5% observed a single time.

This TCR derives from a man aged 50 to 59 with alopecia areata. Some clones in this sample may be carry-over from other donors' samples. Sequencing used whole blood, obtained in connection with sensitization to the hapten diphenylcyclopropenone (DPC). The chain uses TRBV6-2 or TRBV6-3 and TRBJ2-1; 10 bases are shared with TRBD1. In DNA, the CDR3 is TGTGCCAGCAGTTACTCCGCCCACGGACAGGGGGGTATCTATGAGCAGTTCTTC. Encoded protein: CASSYSAHGQGGIYEQFF.